Given below is one T cell receptor (beta chain) in context. The data were obtained in a study of blood T cell repertoires in COVID-19. TCRdb keeps only in-frame clones here, not all; method: immunoSEQ multiplex PCR. The repertoire holds about 100,000 clones, 85% seen once, with about 1.7% in the top ten. The length of the CDR3 is 14 residues. The germline V gene encodes CDR1 LGHDT and CDR2 YNNKEL (reference sequence). V shed 5 bases, J shed 5 bases, and the junction held 5 bases outside the gene matches. The sample consisted of peripheral blood. This chain joins TRBV3-1 (or the pseudogene TRBV3-2) and TRBJ2-3; 9 nucleotides align to TRBD2. The sequence derives from a woman in her 70s with active or convalescent COVID-19. The CDR3 is CASSSSGARDTQYF. The CDR3 bases are TGTGCCAGCAGCTCTAGCGGGGCTAGAGATACGCAGTATTTT.